A selection of T cell receptor beta chains follows, all from one sample in a study of shared clonotypes between healthy human individuals. The protocol was immunoSEQ multiplex PCR, while the TCRdb copy is restricted to in-frame clones and leaves out a portion. The repertoire holds about a million clones, with around 80% as singletons. What was sequenced was memory CD4+ T cells sorted from blood. Receptors originate from a man aged 18 to 35 in good health. The CDR3 runs from the conserved cysteine through the conserved F or W. A D gene is named only where the DNA matches it firmly. Clone size, where shown, is once, few, many, or a class for clones that have expanded.

TRBV7-2	TRBD1	.	TRBJ2-6	TGTGCCAGCAGCTTTGGGACAGTCGGGGCCAACGTCCTGACTTTC	CASSFGTVGANVLTF
TRBV30	TRBD1	.	TRBJ1-2	TGTGCCTGGAGTGTATCGACAGGGCGGTCGTATGGCTACACCTTC	CAWSVSTGRSYGYTF
TRBV29-1	TRBD1	.	TRBJ1-6	TGCAGCGTTGGACAGGGCGGCTCACCCCTCCACTTT	CSVGQGGSPLHF
TRBV6-5	TRBD1	once	TRBJ1-1	TGTGCCAGCAGTACGGGACAGAAGATGAACACTGAAGCTTTCTTT	CASSTGQKMNTEAFF
TRBV28	.	.	TRBJ1-4	TGTGCCAGCAGTTTCGGGGATCGGGGTGAAAAACTGTTTTTT	CASSFGDRGEKLFF
TRBV5-6	.	.	TRBJ1-1	TGTGCCAGCAGCTTGACGGGGAGGAACACTGAAGCTTTCTTT	CASSLTGRNTEAFF
TRBV30	TRBD1	few	TRBJ2-7	TGTGCCTGGGGACAGGGGGCAGGGCAGTACTTC	CAWGQGAGQYF
TRBV18	.	.	TRBJ1-1	TGTGCCAGCTCACCAATGGGGGTGTACACTGAAGCTTTCTTT	CASSPMGVYTEAFF
TRBV25-1	.	.	TRBJ1-2	TGTGCCAGCAGTGGGGCCCTGGGGGGGGCGATAATTCATGGCTACACCTTC	CASSGALGGAIIHGYTF
TRBV5-5	.	.	TRBJ2-1	TGTGCCAGCATCCGACGGGAGAGCTCCTACAATGAGCAGTTCTTC	CASIRRESSYNEQFF
TRBV5-8	.	many	TRBJ1-4	TGTGCCAGCTTATTGCCCCAGTGGGGGCGAGAAAAACTGTTTTTT	CASLLPQWGREKLFF
TRBV27	.	.	TRBJ1-1	TGTGCCAGCAGCCCAGGGACCGGTCGGAACACTGAAGCTTTCTTT	CASSPGTGRNTEAFF
TRBV19	.	once	TRBJ2-2	TGTGCCAGTTATATTGCCGGGGAGCTGTTTTTT	CASYIAGELFF
TRBV5-6	.	.	TRBJ1-2	TGTGCCAGCAGCCTTCAAGGGAACTATGGCTACACCTTC	CASSLQGNYGYTF
TRBV7-9	TRBD2	.	TRBJ2-1	TGTGCCAGCAGCTCACTTTCTAGCGGGAGGGCCGTGGATGAGCAGTTCTTC	CASSSLSSGRAVDEQFF
TRBV7-8	.	.	TRBJ2-3	TGTGCCAGCACCCTCAGGGGAGATACGCAGTATTTT	CASTLRGDTQYF
TRBV10-1	.	.	TRBJ2-7	TGCGCCAGCAGTGAGTCAGCCAGGGCCTACGAGCAGTACTTC	CASSESARAYEQYF
TRBV2	.	.	TRBJ2-3	TGTGCCAGCGGGGGAATGGGACAAGGCACAGATACGCAGTATTTT	CASGGMGQGTDTQYF
TRBV5-6	.	.	TRBJ1-4	TGTGCCAGCAGCCCGGACAGACATAATGAAAAACTGTTTTTT	CASSPDRHNEKLFF
TRBV6-5	TRBD2	.	TRBJ2-3	TGTGCCAGCAGGCGGGGGACGGTGGGCACAGATACGCAGTATTTT	CASRRGTVGTDTQYF
TRBV7-2	TRBD2	once	TRBJ2-5	TGTGCCAGCAGGGTGGTCGCGCCGGGAGGAGAGACCCAGTACTTC	CASRVVAPGGETQYF
TRBV5-4	.	.	TRBJ2-1	TGTGCCAGCAGCGTAACTCCAGGGTTAGTGCAGTTCTTC	CASSVTPGLVQFF
TRBV29-1	TRBD1	.	TRBJ1-1	TGCAGCGTTGCCCAGGACAGGGGTCAGAAAACTGAAGCTTTCTTT	CSVAQDRGQKTEAFF
TRBV10-3	TRBD1	.	TRBJ1-5	TGTGCCACGCGGCCGCATGCAGACAGGGCCCTCAATCAGCCCCAGCATTTT	CATRPHADRALNQPQHF
TRBV30	TRBD1	.	TRBJ1-1	TGTGCCTGGGACAGGGGTGGGACTGAAGCTTTCTTT	CAWDRGGTEAFF
TRBV7-9	TRBD2	.	TRBJ2-1	TGTGCCAGCAGACTAGCGGGTTATCGCTCCTACAATGAGCAGTTCTTC	CASRLAGYRSYNEQFF
TRBV6-6	.	.	TRBJ1-3	TGTGCCAGCAGTACCCCGAGATGGTCTGGAAACACCATATATTTT	CASSTPRWSGNTIYF
TRBV19	.	.	TRBJ1-6	TGTGCCAGTAGTATATTGAGCTCCTATAATTCACCCCTCCACTTT	CASSILSSYNSPLHF
TRBV7-3	.	.	TRBJ1-1	TGTGCCAGCAGCTCCCTCGGTGGGGAAACTGAAGCTTTCTTT	CASSSLGGETEAFF
TRBV10-2	.	.	TRBJ2-5	TGCGCCAGCAGCGATGATAGCGTGTACCAAGAGACCCAGTACTTC	CASSDDSVYQETQYF
TRBV10-2	.	.	TRBJ1-4	TGCGCCAGCAGTGTATCGACAGTGGGTGAAAAACTGTTTTTT	CASSVSTVGEKLFF
TRBV2	.	.	TRBJ2-7	TGTGCCAGCACGAGGCGGGACACTGCCTACGAGCAGTACTTC	CASTRRDTAYEQYF
TRBV2	TRBD1	.	TRBJ2-2	TGTGCCAGCCAGCCCCAGGGGGCCGGGGAGCTGTTTTTT	CASQPQGAGELFF
TRBV15	TRBD1	.	TRBJ2-5	TGTGCCACCAGTAGTAACAGGGGGCTGGGGACCCAGTACTTC	CATSSNRGLGTQYF
TRBV7-9	.	few	TRBJ2-3	TGTGCCAGCAGCTCGAGGGGCGCGGCTGGAGATACGCAGTATTTT	CASSSRGAAGDTQYF
TRBV15	.	.	TRBJ1-1	TGTGCCACCAACAGGGACGGCGCCCTTGAAGCTTTCTTT	CATNRDGALEAFF
TRBV27	.	.	TRBJ1-6	TGTGCCAGCAGCTTTGGGTTCCAGGGTAATTCACCCCTCCACTTT	CASSFGFQGNSPLHF
TRBV5-1	.	.	TRBJ2-7	TGCGCCAGCAGCTTGGGTGGGCGCACCTACGAGCAGTACTTC	CASSLGGRTYEQYF
TRBV2	.	.	TRBJ1-3	TGTGCCAGCAGGGACGGAGGAGGGGGAAACACCATATATTTT	CASRDGGGGNTIYF
TRBV2	.	.	TRBJ2-5	TGTGCCAGCAGTGGGCAGGGGGGAAAAGAGACCCAGTACTTC	CASSGQGGKETQYF
TRBV4-1	.	.	TRBJ1-6	TGCGCCAGCACCGGCGCCGGTCTCTCTAATTCACCCCTCCACTTT	CASTGAGLSNSPLHF
TRBV6-4	TRBD1	.	TRBJ2-4	TGTGCCAGCAGTGTTGAGGACAGGGACGATAGAAACATTCAGTACTTC	CASSVEDRDDRNIQYF
TRBV11-2	.	.	TRBJ2-5	TGTGCCAGCAGCTTCGGACTTGGGGAGACCCAGTACTTC	CASSFGLGETQYF
TRBV6-1	.	.	TRBJ1-2	TGTGCCACCTACGGCGCAGCCACCTACACCTTC	CATYGAATYTF
TRBV5-4	.	.	TRBJ2-2	TGTGCCAGCAGCGTCGGGACGGTGAACACCGGGGAGCTGTTTTTT	CASSVGTVNTGELFF
TRBV28	.	.	TRBJ1-1	TGTGCCAGCAGTTTAGAGAGGACAGTGAACACTGAAGCTTTCTTT	CASSLERTVNTEAFF
TRBV9	.	.	TRBJ1-1	TGTGCCAGCAGCGTAGTCCAGTCGATGGCCGAAGCTTTCTTT	CASSVVQSMAEAFF
TRBV9	.	.	TRBJ1-1	TGTGCCAGCAGCGTAGGTGGAGGGATTAACACTGAAGCTTTCTTT	CASSVGGGINTEAFF
TRBV7-2	.	.	TRBJ1-4	TGTGCCAGCAGCTTACGGTGGGGAGAAAAACTGTTTTTT	CASSLRWGEKLFF
TRBV28	.	.	TRBJ1-1	TGTGCCAGCAGCTCGGGGACGCTCATCGTCTTT	CASSSGTLIVF
TRBV11-3	.	.	TRBJ2-6	TGTGCCAGCAGCCTGTCCTCTGGGGCCAACGTCCTGACTTTC	CASSLSSGANVLTF
TRBV27	.	.	TRBJ1-1	TGTGCCAGCAGTCCCACGACAGGTCTCAGGACTGAAGCTTTCTTT	CASSPTTGLRTEAFF
TRBV5-1	TRBD1	.	TRBJ1-4	TGCGCCAGCAGCCCCTCGTTATGGGACAGCGTTACAACTAATGAAAAACTGTTTTTT	CASSPSLWDSVTTNEKLFF
TRBV5-1	TRBD2	.	TRBJ2-7	TGCGCCAGCAGCTTGGGGACTAGCGGGGCCAACGAGCAGTACTTC	CASSLGTSGANEQYF